One T cell receptor (beta chain) is described in this entry. The antigen remains unidentified. This sample was included in a study of T cell responses to AZD1222 COVID-19 vaccine. Study-wide findings and caveats: Clonal diversity was possibly underestimated, and the donors were mostly white British, with more females.

The CDR3 contains 16 residues. Measured with immunoSEQ multiplex PCR; TCRdb has only the in-frame clones, and not every one. The data contain 150,000 or so clones, about 92% of them singletons. The sequences come from peripheral blood, collected on day 0 of AZD1222 vaccination. The clonotype was recovered from an adult in good health. The gene calls are TRBV1 and TRBJ2-7; the table's D call TRBD2 went unverified against the DNA. TRBV1 is listed as a pseudogene. The CDR3 is CTSSQVLAGPRFEQYF. The CDR3, as DNA: TGCACCAGCAGCCAAGTACTAGCGGGCCCTCGGTTCGAGCAGTACTTC.